These 28 T cell receptor beta chains were all obtained from the same sample, sequenced in a study of T cell repertoires in cytomegalovirus infection. TCRdb re-derived calls from the reads in MiXCR, one entry per CDR3 protein. The sample lists hundreds of thousands of distinct CDR3 sequences, approximately 32% seen once, with around 12% in the top ten. Their antigen targets remain unknown. The sequences come from cultured CD8+ T cells from PBMCs, collected from culture after CMV antigen stimulation. These receptor sequences come from a human donor in good health (CMV status not recorded). Some clones in this sample may be carry-over from other donors' samples.

This clonotype occurred a few times. DNA for the CDR3: TGTGCCAGCAGCTTTGGGACAGGGGAGATTGGCTACACCTTC. It is translated as CASSFGTGEIGYTF. The chain is built from TRBV7-8 and TRBJ1-2, with 10 bases identical to TRBD1. J lost 7 bases, V lost 3 bases, and 5 bases had no gene match. CDR1 is SGHVS and CDR2 is FQNEAQ in the germline V gene. The CDR3 has 14 residues.

In DNA, the CDR3 is TGTGCCAGCAGCTTATGGGCGGGGGGCCCAGATACGCAGTATTTT. Translated, it gives CASSLWAGGPDTQYF. V usage is TRBV7-9 and J usage is TRBJ2-3, with 8 bases fitting TRBD2. The CDR3 has 15 residues. Germline values: CDR1 SEHNR, CDR2 FQNEAQ (reference sequence). With 2 bases clipped from V and 4 bases from J, the junction kept 5 bases outside the gene matches.

This clonotype was observed a handful of times. For the CDR3, the DNA is TGTGCCAGCAGTCCGGGCCGGGGTTGGAACACCGGGGAGCTGTTTTTT. Translation: CASSPGRGWNTGELFF. The rearrangement links TRBV28 to TRBJ2-2; weak D call: TRBD2 (5 bases). From germline, CDR1 is MDHEN and CDR2 SYDVKM. The V gene lost 5 bases and the J gene lost 1 base, with 14 bases spanning the gap. This CDR3 has 16 amino acids.

V and J are TRBV6-5 and TRBJ1-2; 7 bases align to TRBD1. J gave up 7 bases and V 5 bases, and 7 bases lay outside the gene matches. Germline assignment: CDR1 MNHEY and CDR2 SVGAGI. The CDR3 is 13 residues long. CDR3 region: CASSPTGIGGYTF. The CDR3 coding sequence is TGTGCCAGCAGTCCGACAGGGATAGGTGGCTACACCTTC.

This clonotype was seen a handful of times. V usage is TRBV7-9 and J usage is TRBJ2-3; D gene unclear. With 5 bases removed from V and 2 bases from J, the gap between germline ends came to 14 bases. Looked up from germline, CDR1 is SEHNR and CDR2 is FQNEAQ (reference sequence). The CDR3 has 15 amino acids. The DNA of the CDR3 is TGTGCCAGCAGCCGTACGACTCGGACCACAGATACGCAGTATTTT. The encoded protein is CASSRTTRTTDTQYF.

CDR3 sequence reads: CSVNGKGPGELFF. CDR3 DNA: TGCAGCGTTAATGGCAAGGGGCCCGGGGAGCTGTTTTTT. The V and J genes are TRBV29-1 and TRBJ2-2; maybe TRBD1 (5 bases). There are 13 residues in the CDR3. Germline V gene lookup returns CDR1 SQVTM and CDR2 ANQGSEA. Trimming removed 5 bases from V and 6 bases from J, with 13 bases in between.

Regarding this clonotype: One end of the junction is discordant with germline, which a read error may explain. The rearrangement joins TRBV28 to TRBJ1-6, with D unresolved. This CDR3 has 11 amino acids. The V gene's germline CDR1 is MDHEN and CDR2 SYDVKM. The DNA for the CDR3 is TGTGCCAGCAGCCCCGGACGTACCATACTCTTT. As protein: CASSPGRTILF.

This clonotype was counted a few times. The rearrangement uses TRBV7-9 and TRBJ1-3; the D gene is possibly TRBD1 (6 bases). The CDR3 sequence is 17 residues long. Germline loops: CDR1 SEHNR, CDR2 FQNEAQ (reference sequence). V shed 4 bases and J shed 0 bases, with 16 bases lying between them. The CDR3 sequence is CASSSDWGGRSGNTIYF. Here the CDR3 DNA reads TGTGCCAGCAGCTCAGATTGGGGGGGCCGCTCTGGAAACACCATATATTTT. The complete variable domain, with remaining parts taken from reference TRBV7-9 and TRBJ1-3, reads DTGVSQNPRHKITKRGQNVTFRCDPISEHNRLYWYRQTLGQGPEFLTYFQNEAQLEKSRLLSDRFSAERPKGSFSTLEIQRTEQGDSAMYLCASSSDWGGRSGNTIYFGEGSWLTVV.

In its sample, this clonotype was seen a few times. The chain couples TRBV7-2 to TRBJ1-1, with D unresolved. Germline assignment: CDR1 SGHTA and CDR2 FQGNSA. The CDR3 runs 15 residues. Trimming stripped 6 bases from V and 1 base from J, with 15 bases between. Here the CDR3 DNA reads TGTGCCAGCAGTTTTGCGTGGCGATCGAACACTGAAGCTTTCTTT. Amino acid sequence: CASSFAWRSNTEAFF. Based on the CDR3 plus reference TRBV7-2 and TRBJ1-1, the full variable domain is GAGVSQSPSNKVTEKGKDVELRCDPISGHTALYWYRQSLGQGLEFLIYFQGNSAPDKSGLPSDRFSAERTGGSVSTLTIQRTQQEDSAVYLCASSFAWRSNTEAFFGQGTRLTVV.

This chain joins TRBV20-1 and TRBJ2-7; TRBD2 matches at 10 bases. V was clipped by 4 bases and J by 0 bases; unmatched bases: 12. The CDR3 consists of 17 residues. Per the germline V gene, CDR1 is DFQATT and CDR2 is SNEGSKA (reference sequence). The CDR3 spells CSAKVRISGRSSYEQYV. Written as DNA, the CDR3 is TGCAGTGCTAAAGTAAGAATTAGCGGGAGGAGCTCCTACGAGCAGTACGTC.

A few counts support this clonotype. The chain employs TRBV27 and TRBJ1-5; 7 bases align to TRBD1. Germline CDR1 reads MNHEY; CDR2 reads SMNVEV (reference sequence). J was trimmed by 5 bases and V by 5 bases; bases with no gene match: 9. The CDR3 length is 15 residues. For the CDR3, the DNA is TGTGCCAGCAGTCTCAGGGGGGATTGGGATCAGCCCCAGCATTTT. Its protein is CASSLRGDWDQPQHF.

The chain uses TRBV15 and TRBJ2-1; the D gene is possibly TRBD1 (8 bases). V was cut by 1 base and J by 1 base, with 14 bases left in between. The germline V gene has CDR1 LNHNV and CDR2 YYDKDF (reference sequence). The CDR3 spans 17 residues. CDR3 amino acids: CATSRGDRRGSYNEQFF. As DNA, the CDR3 is TGTGCCACCAGCAGAGGGGACAGGCGGGGGTCCTACAATGAGCAGTTCTTC.

The V and J genes are TRBV4-2 and TRBJ1-4; the D is unclear. Looked up from germline, CDR1 is LGHNA and CDR2 is YNFKEQ. The CDR3 contains 15 residues. V lost 0 bases and J lost 7, with 12 bases in between. CDR3 in amino acids: CASSQERLPGEKLFF. In DNA, the CDR3 is TGTGCCAGCAGCCAAGAAAGGTTACCGGGTGAAAAACTGTTTTTT.

The CDR3 loop reads CASSDLAGPNGYTF. The CDR3 nucleotides are TGTGCCAGCAGTGACCTCGCAGGTCCTAATGGCTACACCTTC. This sequence joins TRBV2 and TRBJ1-2; D is ambiguous. The CDR3 totals 14 residues. CDR1 is SNHLY, CDR2 FYNNEI, per germline. V shed 3 bases and J shed 6 bases, with 14 bases lying between them.

The genes are TRBV4-2 and TRBJ1-4; no firm D call. Trimming pared 0 bases from V and 12 bases from J, leaving 17 bases between. Germline V gene sequence: CDR1 LGHNA, CDR2 YNFKEQ. This CDR3 contains 15 residues. This chain's CDR3 is CASSQDSAPGRELFF. The CDR3 DNA reads as TGTGCCAGCAGCCAAGATTCGGCCCCAGGCCGAGAACTGTTTTTT.

Comments on this clonotype: The junction does not match germline at one end; this may be a read error. The CDR3 nucleotides are TGTGTCAGCAGGACGGGGTTGAGCTCCTACAATGAGCAGTTCTTC. As protein: CVSRTGLSSYNEQFF. This chain uses TRBV28 with TRBJ2-1; D may be TRBD2 (5 bases). This CDR3 has 15 residues. CDR1 is MDHEN, CDR2 SYDVKM, per germline.

Concerning this clonotype: The junction departs from germline at one end; a sequencing error may be responsible. J is TRBJ1-2 and V is TRBV7-7, with unresolved D. This CDR3 spans 14 amino acids. The germline gives CDR1 SSHAT, CDR2 FNYEAQ (reference sequence). The CDR3, as DNA: TGTGCTAGCAGCCCATTACCAGCTAACTATGGCTACACCTTC. This gives the protein CASSPLPANYGYTF. Drawing the rest from reference TRBV7-7 and TRBJ1-2, the complete variable domain is GAGVSQSPRYKVTKRGQDVTLRCDPISSHATLYWYQQALGQGPEFLTYFNYEAQPDKSGLPSDRFSAERPEGSISTLTIQRTEQRDSAMYRCASSPLPANYGYTFGSGTRLTVV.

The chain carries TRBV2 and TRBJ1-5; tentatively, D is TRBD1 (6 bases). V shed 4 bases and J shed 2 bases, with 15 bases lying between them. There are 16 residues in the CDR3. Germline CDR1 is SNHLY and CDR2 is FYNNEI. The CDR3 region has the DNA TGTGCCAGCAGTGCTGAAAGGGGGGGACGCAATCAGCCCCAGCATTTT. This encodes CASSAERGGRNQPQHF.

This clonotype has a handful of counts. This rearrangement joins TRBV7-9 to TRBJ1-2; TRBD1 matches at 10 bases. Germline assignment: CDR1 SEHNR and CDR2 FQNEAQ (reference sequence). The junction had 8 bases not matched to a gene; V was cut back by 6 bases and J by 7 bases. CDR3 length equals 14 residues. The CDR3 here is CASSSTTGGRGYTF. The CDR3 DNA reads TGTGCCAGCAGTTCGACGACAGGGGGCCGTGGCTACACCTTC. Supplemented by reference TRBV7-9 and TRBJ1-2, the full variable domain reads DTGVSQNPRHKITKRGQNVTFRCDPISEHNRLYWYRQTLGQGPEFLTYFQNEAQLEKSRLLSDRFSAERPKGSFSTLEIQRTEQGDSAMYLCASSSTTGGRGYTFGSGTRLTVV.

The chain has TRBV2 and TRBJ2-7, with 12 bases aligning to TRBD2. The CDR3 loop spans 14 amino acids. The V gene end was trimmed by 5 bases and the J gene end by 4 bases; junction bases not matched to a gene: 3. Germline CDR1 SNHLY, CDR2 FYNNEI. This chain's CDR3 is CASSPSGGDYEQYV. In nucleotides, the CDR3 is TGTGCCAGCAGTCCTAGCGGGGGGGATTACGAGCAGTACGTC.

The chain couples TRBV4-1 to TRBJ2-7; 7 bases fit TRBD1. CDR1 is MGHRA and CDR2 is YSYEKL in the germline V gene. The CDR3 consists of 15 residues. Trimming took 0 bases from V and 4 from J; bases not matched to a gene: 6. CDR3 sequence (DNA): TGCGCCAGCAGCCAAGAGAGGGACAGTTCGTACGAGCAGTACGTC. It is translated as CASSQERDSSYEQYV.

The rearrangement joins TRBV20-1 to TRBJ2-7, with 11 bases matching TRBD2. The CDR3 sequence is 15 residues long. Trimming removed 5 bases from V and 5 bases from J; junction bases left unmatched: 11. Per germline, CDR1 DFQATT and CDR2 SNEGSKA (reference sequence). The CDR3 sequence: CSAREASGGINEQYF. The CDR3 nucleotides read TGCAGTGCTCGCGAGGCTAGCGGGGGGATAAACGAGCAGTACTTC.

The chain uses TRBV20-1 and TRBJ1-1, with D possibly being TRBD1 (6 bases). From germline, CDR1 is DFQATT and CDR2 SNEGSKA (reference sequence). The V and J ends lost 0 bases and 1 base respectively, with 21 bases between them. This CDR3 is built from 18 residues. The CDR3 bases are TGCAGTGCTAGAGATTTTTCGCGGGGGGCCCTCGGGAACACTGAAGCTTTCTTT. Its protein is CSARDFSRGALGNTEAFF.

This chain connects TRBV18 to TRBJ1-1, with a possible D match to TRBD1 (5 bases). The CDR3 is 13 residues long. Germline-derived CDR1 and CDR2 are KGHSH and LQKENI. The ends were cut back, 0 bases at V and 11 bases at J, with 13 bases in the middle. The CDR3 coding sequence is TGTGCCAGCTCACCACCGGGGCGGCTGGGGGCTTTCTTT. This codes for CASSPPGRLGAFF.

The CDR3 loop is CASSFRSRQDGIAKNIQYF. CDR3 nucleotide sequence: TGTGCCAGCAGTTTTAGGAGCAGACAGGATGGAATAGCCAAAAACATTCAGTACTTC. The chain employs TRBV12-3 or TRBV12-4 and TRBJ2-4; D is possibly TRBD1 (6 bases). Trimming cost V 3 bases and J 0 bases, with 21 bases left between them. The CDR3 loop spans 19 amino acids.

This clonotype was detected ten times or more. The rearrangement joins TRBV7-2 to TRBJ2-1; D remains unclear. With 1 base removed from V and 3 bases from J, the gap between germline ends came to 7 bases. CDR1 is SGHTA and CDR2 is FQGNSA in the germline V gene. The CDR3 is 14 residues long. The CDR3: CASSLGRLYNEQFF. DNA of the CDR3: TGTGCCAGCAGCTTAGGGCGTCTCTACAATGAGCAGTTCTTC.

Ten or more counts support this clonotype. The chain has TRBV7-2 and TRBJ2-1, with 7 bases lining up with TRBD2. Germline CDR1 reads SGHTA; CDR2 reads FQGNSA. The CDR3 consists of 15 residues. The trim removed 5 bases at V and 7 bases at J, leaving 11 bases unmatched. This CDR3 is CASSPTGGIFNEQFF. CDR3 sequence (DNA): TGTGCCAGCAGCCCCACGGGGGGAATTTTTAATGAGCAGTTCTTC.

This clonotype showed up just a few times. The chain is built from TRBV18 and TRBJ2-7; no firm D call. This CDR3 is 13 amino acids long. Deletions cut 6 bases from V and 2 bases from J, with 11 bases between. Germline CDR1 KGHSH, CDR2 LQKENI. The CDR3 spells CASSLRPAYEQYV. CDR3 coding DNA: TGTGCCAGCTCCCTCAGACCTGCCTACGAGCAGTACGTC.